This is a list of T cell receptor beta chains from one sample in a study of blood T cell repertoires in COVID-19. Sequenced by immunoSEQ multiplex PCR; TCRdb stores in-frame clones only, minus some. The data contain approximately 100,000 clones, roughly 92% of them singletons. Sequencing was performed on peripheral blood. These receptors came from a man in his 70s with acute or convalescent COVID-19. Each CDR3 is given with its conserved first and last residue. D genes are given only for firm matches. Clone size is shown for a subset of rows, as once, few, many or a class of expanded clone.

abundance,j_gene,d_gene,v_gene,CDR3aa,CDR3nt
.,TRBJ1-1,.,TRBV6-5,CASSYRGANTEAFF,TGTGCCAGCAGTTACCGCGGGGCCAACACTGAAGCTTTCTTT
.,TRBJ1-2,TRBD1,TRBV6-1,CASSEPTGGTGYTF,TGTGCCAGCAGTGAGCCGACAGGGGGCACTGGCTACACCTTC
.,TRBJ2-2,TRBD1,TRBV6-2/TRBV6-3,CASSYTPQGAGELFF,TGTGCCAGCAGTTACACCCCGCAGGGGGCCGGGGAGCTGTTTTTT
.,TRBJ2-1,.,TRBV18,CASSLETGTYNEQFF,TGTGCCAGCTCCCTGGAGACGGGGACCTACAATGAGCAGTTCTTC
.,TRBJ2-7,TRBD1,TRBV6-1,CASSEGDRGAYEQYF,TGTGCCAGCAGTGAAGGGGACAGGGGAGCCTACGAGCAGTACTTC
.,TRBJ1-2,.,TRBV19,CASKAGPRYGYTF,TGTGCCAGTAAGGCCGGCCCGCGGTATGGCTACACCTTC
.,TRBJ1-5,.,TRBV5-6,CASSLARNQPQHF,TGTGCCAGCAGCTTGGCCCGGAATCAGCCCCAGCATTTT
.,TRBJ2-1,TRBD2,TRBV15,CATSRDLGLASNEQFF,TGTGCCACCAGCAGAGATTTGGGACTAGCCTCCAATGAGCAGTTCTTC
once,TRBJ2-1,TRBD2,TRBV4-2,CASSQEGGRALNEQFF,TGTGCCAGCAGCCAAGAAGGCGGGAGGGCCCTCAATGAGCAGTTCTTC
.,TRBJ2-1,.,TRBV7-2,CASSYQGGNNEQFF,TGTGCCAGCAGCTACCAGGGGGGAAACAATGAGCAGTTCTTC
once,TRBJ1-4,.,TRBV6-5,CASSLTRNEKLFF,TGTGCCAGCAGCCTGACACGTAATGAAAAACTGTTTTTT
.,TRBJ1-1,.,TRBV27,CASKRGGTGGTEAFF,TGTGCCAGCAAAAGGGGGGGGACGGGAGGAACTGAAGCTTTCTTT
.,TRBJ2-1,TRBD2,TRBV5-1,CASSSPSGRANNEQFF,TGCGCCAGCAGCTCTCCTAGCGGGAGGGCCAACAATGAGCAGTTCTTC
.,TRBJ2-5,.,TRBV28,CASRRVGETQYF,TGTGCCAGCAGGCGGGTGGGAGAGACCCAGTACTTC
.,TRBJ2-7,TRBD2,TRBV6-5,CASSPTGTSVYEQYF,TGTGCCAGCAGCCCGACCGGGACTAGCGTTTACGAGCAGTACTTC
once,TRBJ2-5,TRBD2,TRBV10-3,CAIGSKRGEETQYF,TGTGCCATCGGGTCGAAGCGGGGGGAAGAGACCCAGTACTTC
once,TRBJ2-7,.,TRBV2,CATRTVYEQYF,TGTGCCACCAGGACAGTCTACGAGCAGTACTTC
.,TRBJ1-2,.,TRBV9,CASSVGGFGYTF,TGTGCCAGCAGCGTAGGAGGGTTCGGCTACACCTTC
.,TRBJ1-5,TRBD1,TRBV19,CATSTGLGQPQHF,TGTGCCACCTCGACAGGGTTGGGTCAGCCCCAGCATTTT
once,TRBJ1-6,TRBD1,TRBV20-1,CSASDRGSGNSPLHF,TGCAGTGCTAGTGACAGGGGGTCAGGGAATTCACCCCTCCACTTT
.,TRBJ2-2,TRBD2,TRBV7-3,CASSSGLFTGELFF,TGTGCCAGCAGCTCGGGACTATTCACCGGGGAGCTGTTTTTT
.,TRBJ2-7,.,TRBV4-1,CASTRGPSYEQYF,TGCGCCAGCACCCGGGGTCCCTCCTACGAGCAGTACTTC
.,TRBJ2-2,TRBD2,TRBV11-3,CASSPWGSGSLTGELFF,TGTGCCAGCAGCCCTTGGGGTAGCGGGAGTTTAACCGGGGAGCTGTTTTTT
few,TRBJ1-5,TRBD1,TRBV6-5,CASRVTGGFNQPQHF,TGTGCCAGCAGGGTTACAGGGGGATTCAATCAGCCCCAGCATTTT
.,TRBJ2-1,TRBD2,TRBV27,CASSIAGGFNEQFF,TGTGCCAGCAGTATAGCGGGGGGTTTCAATGAGCAGTTCTTC
.,TRBJ1-1,.,TRBV29-1,CSVEAAMNTEAFF,TGCAGCGTTGAAGCCGCTATGAACACTGAAGCTTTCTTT
once,TRBJ1-6,.,TRBV6-5,CASSYGDRFYNSPLHF,TGTGCCAGCAGTTATGGAGACAGGTTTTATAATTCACCCCTCCACTTT
.,TRBJ1-6,.,TRBV28,CASSLRTANSPLHF,TGTGCCAGCAGTTTAAGGACTGCAAATTCACCCCTCCACTTT
.,TRBJ1-4,.,TRBV7-9,CASSSSGTSNEKLFF,TGTGCCAGCAGCTCTTCCGGGACTTCCAATGAAAAACTGTTTTTT
once,TRBJ2-1,TRBD2,TRBV27,CASSPHEGRGGNEQFF,TGTGCCAGCAGTCCCCATGAGGGGCGGGGGGGCAATGAGCAGTTCTTC
.,TRBJ1-4,.,TRBV24-1,CATSDGRGEKLFF,TGTGCCACCAGTGATGGGCGGGGTGAAAAACTGTTTTTT
.,TRBJ1-1,.,TRBV24-1,CAPPGTEAFF,TGTGCCCCCCCGGGCACTGAAGCTTTCTTT
few,TRBJ2-4,.,TRBV20-1,CSASGATGAKNIQYF,TGCAGTGCTAGTGGGGCGACCGGAGCCAAAAACATTCAGTACTTC
.,TRBJ1-1,TRBD1,TRBV18,CASSQGQGGTEAFF,TGTGCCAGCTCACAAGGACAGGGAGGGACTGAAGCTTTCTTT
.,TRBJ2-7,.,TRBV10-2,CASRFAGRRAYEQYF,TGCGCCAGCAGATTCGCAGGGAGGAGGGCCTACGAGCAGTACTTC
.,TRBJ1-2,.,TRBV7-6,CASSLLFGEDYGYTF,TGTGCCAGCAGCTTATTGTTTGGGGAGGACTATGGCTACACCTTC
.,TRBJ1-1,.,TRBV7-9,CASSYWDSDTEAFF,TGTGCCAGCAGCTATTGGGACTCGGACACTGAAGCTTTCTTT
.,TRBJ1-2,.,TRBV11-3,CASSLFRIQNGYTF,TGTGCCAGCAGCTTATTTCGAATTCAGAATGGCTACACCTTC
.,TRBJ2-7,.,TRBV7-2,CASSQRSQGPYEQYF,TGTGCCAGCAGCCAGAGGTCACAGGGCCCCTACGAGCAGTACTTC
.,TRBJ2-1,TRBD2,TRBV5-1,CASSLVFGGAGAEQFF,TGCGCCAGCAGCTTGGTTTTCGGGGGGGCCGGTGCTGAGCAGTTCTTC
.,TRBJ1-4,.,TRBV2,CASRGGVWEKLFF,TGTGCCAGCCGAGGGGGAGTTTGGGAAAAACTGTTTTTT
.,TRBJ1-2,.,TRBV5-8,CASSRSPAGAPRSYTF,TGTGCCAGCAGCCGAAGTCCGGCGGGGGCCCCTAGGAGCTACACCTTC
.,TRBJ2-7,TRBD1,TRBV5-1,CASSLRQGNHEQYF,TGCGCCAGCAGCCTACGACAGGGTAACCACGAGCAGTACTTC
.,TRBJ1-2,.,TRBV23-1,CASSQGRFVYGYTF,TGCGCCAGCAGTCAGGGCAGGTTTGTATATGGCTACACCTTC
.,TRBJ1-4,.,TRBV6-1,CASSEALLRSNEKLFF,TGTGCCAGCAGTGAAGCCCTATTAAGATCTAATGAAAAACTGTTTTTT
.,TRBJ1-6,TRBD1,TRBV6-5,CASRDRASPLHF,TGTGCCAGCCGGGACAGAGCTTCACCCCTCCACTTT
once,TRBJ1-1,.,TRBV27,CASSLLGGATEAFF,TGTGCCAGCAGTTTACTGGGGGGAGCTACTGAAGCTTTCTTT
.,TRBJ1-1,.,TRBV28,CASSTGHLEAFF,TGTGCCAGCAGTACCGGACACCTTGAAGCTTTCTTT
once,TRBJ1-5,.,TRBV13,CASSSSRGGLQHF,TGTGCCAGCAGCTCTAGTCGGGGAGGGCTCCAGCATTTT
.,TRBJ1-2,.,TRBV11-2,CASSISTGNYGYTF,TGTGCCAGCAGCATCTCCACAGGAAACTATGGCTACACCTTC
.,TRBJ1-2,TRBD1,TRBV6-2/TRBV6-3,CASSTPGQGIRGYTF,TGTGCCAGCAGTACTCCAGGACAGGGAATTCGGGGCTACACCTTC
once,TRBJ2-7,.,TRBV6-5,CASSYTSTGIYEQYF,TGTGCCAGCAGTTACACCTCCACGGGTATTTACGAGCAGTACTTC
once,TRBJ1-6,.,TRBV12-3/TRBV12-4,CASRYSYNSPLHF,TGTGCCAGCAGGTACTCCTATAATTCACCCCTCCACTTT
.,TRBJ1-1,TRBD1,TRBV2,CATLKPGQGTGTEAFF,TGTGCCACCCTCAAGCCGGGACAGGGGACGGGCACTGAAGCTTTCTTT